This TCR beta chain was captured by sequencing in a study of vaccination and CD4 T cells after COVID-19. Treatment reported: approximately 9-day PBMC culture with coronavirus spike peptide pools or control peptides (ViraFEST assay). Peptide pools at about 9.7 ug/ml, together with 8 to 10 IU/ml IL-2, were added to cultures of roughly 2.1 million PBMCs per well. Points from the study as a whole: It was observed that, in convalescent patients, a median 86.3% of reactive clones arose only post-vaccination.

The germline V gene has CDR1 MRHNA and CDR2 SNTAGT. The CDR3 extends over 15 amino acids. V was cut by 5 bases and J by 9 bases, with 20 bases left in between. Regarding this clonotype: The antigen remains unidentified.

Cultured CD4+ T-cell DNA underwent Oncomine TCR Beta short-read sequencing. One entry per CDR3 protein results from TCRdb running MiXCR on the PCR reads. Of 20,000 to 30,000 distinct CDR3 sequences listed, about 39% were seen once; the top ten hold about 11%. The chain uses TRBV6-4 and TRBJ2-1, with D unresolved. Sequencing was performed on CD4+ T cells from blood, cultured in vitro. The TCR sequence derives from a human donor who had recovered from COVID-19. CDR3 region: CASSRVGGSQGEQFF. The CDR3 DNA reads TGTGCCAGCAGTCGAGTGGGCGGCAGCCAAGGTGAGCAGTTCTTC.